The T cell receptor beta chain under discussion was sequenced for a study of a mutant IDH1 vaccine in newly diagnosed glioma. About the research overall: The first vaccination came 4-6 weeks after radiotherapy alone, or with temozolomide cycles. Most patients had received both radiotherapy and temozolomide, the prior options being radiotherapy, temozolomide, or both.

The CDR3 sequence is 15 residues long. The germline CDR1 and CDR2 sequences are MRHNA and SNTAGT. The junction had 1 base not matched to a gene; V was cut back by 2 bases and J by 2 bases. The time point here: week 23, last vaccination. A single vaccine dose contained 300 ug of mutant IDH1 20-mer peptide, and topical imiquimod was used with it. New WHO grade 3 or 4 astrocytomas that were IDH1-mutant and ATRX-lost had been found in donors. In regard to this clone: Its target is not known.

The protocol was immunoSEQ multiplex PCR, while the TCRdb copy is restricted to in-frame clones and leaves out a portion. The data contain fewer than 30,000 clones, around 80% of them singletons. This TCR was recovered from a woman between 18 and 30 years old with glioma. The chain combines TRBV6-4 with TRBJ2-1, with 9 bases lining up with TRBD2. Sequenced material: PBMCs, taken from a glioma patient whose treatment included an IDH1 peptide vaccine. CDR3 in DNA: TGTGCCAGCAGTGACGGCGGGGGGGCCTACAATGAGCAGTTCTTC. Residues: CASSDGGGAYNEQFF.